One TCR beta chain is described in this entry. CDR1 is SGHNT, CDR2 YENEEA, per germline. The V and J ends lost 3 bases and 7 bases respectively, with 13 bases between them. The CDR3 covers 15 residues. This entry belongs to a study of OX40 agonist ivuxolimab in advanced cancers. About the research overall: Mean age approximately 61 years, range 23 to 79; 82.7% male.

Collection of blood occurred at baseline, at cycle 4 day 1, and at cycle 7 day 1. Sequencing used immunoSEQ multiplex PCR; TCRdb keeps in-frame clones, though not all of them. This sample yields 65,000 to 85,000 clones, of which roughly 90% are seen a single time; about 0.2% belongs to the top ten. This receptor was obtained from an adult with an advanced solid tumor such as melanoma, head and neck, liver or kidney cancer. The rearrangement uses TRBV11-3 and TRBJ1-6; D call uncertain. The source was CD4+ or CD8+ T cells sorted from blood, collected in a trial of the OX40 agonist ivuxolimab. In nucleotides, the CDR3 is TGTGCCAGCAGCTTGGGGAGCTCCGACAATTCACCCCTCCACTTT. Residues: CASSLGSSDNSPLHF.